Described below is a single TCR beta chain sequence and its context. The data were produced by immunoSEQ multiplex PCR, yet TCRdb's version contains in-frame clones alone and is incomplete. The data contain roughly 56,000 clones, around 85% of them singletons. This entry belongs to a study of T cell responses to AZD1222 COVID-19 vaccine. V dropped 1 base and J dropped 3; count of bases not matched to a gene: 6. Germline values: CDR1 LNHDA, CDR2 SQIVND (reference sequence). The CDR3 is made up of 15 amino acids. The J gene is TRBJ2-7, the V gene TRBV19; TRBD1 agrees at 7 bases. The sequencing used peripheral blood, collected 28 days after the second AZD1222 dose. The sequence came from an adult who received the AZD1222 COVID-19 vaccine. The CDR3 DNA is TGTGCCAGTAGTATAGTAGGGGGCGAATTCTACGAGCAGTACTTC. It is translated as CASSIVGGEFYEQYF.